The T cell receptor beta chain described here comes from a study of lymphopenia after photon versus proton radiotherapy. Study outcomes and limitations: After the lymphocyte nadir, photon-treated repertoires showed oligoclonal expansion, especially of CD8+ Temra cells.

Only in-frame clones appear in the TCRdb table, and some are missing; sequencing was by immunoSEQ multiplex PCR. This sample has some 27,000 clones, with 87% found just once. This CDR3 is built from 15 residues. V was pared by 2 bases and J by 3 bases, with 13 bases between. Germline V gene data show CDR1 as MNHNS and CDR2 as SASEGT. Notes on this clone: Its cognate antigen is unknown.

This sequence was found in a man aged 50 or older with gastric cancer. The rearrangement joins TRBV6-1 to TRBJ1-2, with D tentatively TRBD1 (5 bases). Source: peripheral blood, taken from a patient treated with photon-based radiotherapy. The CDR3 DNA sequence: TGTGCCAGCAGTGAAATAAGGGGTATTGACTATGGCTACACCTTC. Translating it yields CASSEIRGIDYGYTF.